This record covers a single TCR beta chain. The sample comes from a study of T-cell reconstitution after alpha-beta-depleted transplantation in children. The authors prepared the TCRbeta library with unique molecular identifiers. TCRdb independently ran MiXCR on the PCR reads; one entry per CDR3 protein. The sample yields some 520,000 distinct CDR3 sequences, around a third seen once. Germline-derived CDR1 and CDR2 are SEHNR and FQNEAQ (reference sequence). With 1 base removed from V and 15 bases from J, the gap between germline ends came to 10 bases. The CDR3 runs to 11 residues. The chain joins TRBV7-9 to TRBJ2-4; D gene uncertain. The TCR sequence derives from a human donor who donated a stem cell graft to a child with aplastic anemia. Here the sequenced sample was PBMCs from the stem cell graft donor, taken from the stem cell graft. The CDR3 sequence: CASSLGSLWYF. The CDR3 bases are TGTGCCAGCAGCTTAGGCAGTCTTTGGTACTTC.